A single sample is the source of the 3 T cell receptor beta chains below, sequenced in a study of CD8 T cells in ankylosing spondylitis. No antigens are known for them. Each CDR3 protein is one row after TCRdb ran MiXCR on the 5' RACE reads. Of under 450,000 distinct CDR3 sequences in the sample, more than 15% were seen once. Broader study findings: Ankylosing spondylitis blood appeared to be characterized by a TCR beta motif of roughly eight highly homologous variants.

Specimen: blood, either unsorted or a sorted T cell fraction (not recorded which). Receptors were obtained from a male donor with ankylosing spondylitis.

The V call is TRBV6-6, the J call TRBJ2-7; 7 bases line up with TRBD2. Germline assignment: CDR1 MNHNY and CDR2 SVGAGI (reference sequence). The CDR3 extends over 13 amino acids. The trim removed 4 bases at V and 4 bases at J, leaving 4 bases unmatched. CDR3 amino acids: CASSSEGGYEQYF. CDR3 DNA: TGTGCCAGCAGTTCTGAGGGAGGGTACGAGCAGTACTTC.

The CDR3 region has the DNA TGTGCCAGCAGCATGGACAGGCGAACACCCCAGCGGGCTTTCTTT. Translating it yields CASSMDRRTPQRAFF. The chain links TRBV11-1 to TRBJ1-1; 7 nucleotides line up with TRBD1. Trimming cost V 5 bases and J 11 bases; bases outside gene matches: 17. Germline V gene lookup returns CDR1 SGHAT and CDR2 FQDESV (reference sequence). The CDR3 has 15 residues.

CDR3 DNA sequence: TGTGCCAGCAGCTTTGAGGGCAACCTTCTCAATGAGCAGTTCTTC. It specifies CASSFEGNLLNEQFF. The chain combines TRBV11-2 with TRBJ2-1, with a tentative D call TRBD2 (5 bases). The V gene's germline CDR1 is SGHAT and CDR2 FQNNGV. The CDR3 runs 15 residues. Trimming stripped 3 bases from V and 6 bases from J, with 15 bases between.